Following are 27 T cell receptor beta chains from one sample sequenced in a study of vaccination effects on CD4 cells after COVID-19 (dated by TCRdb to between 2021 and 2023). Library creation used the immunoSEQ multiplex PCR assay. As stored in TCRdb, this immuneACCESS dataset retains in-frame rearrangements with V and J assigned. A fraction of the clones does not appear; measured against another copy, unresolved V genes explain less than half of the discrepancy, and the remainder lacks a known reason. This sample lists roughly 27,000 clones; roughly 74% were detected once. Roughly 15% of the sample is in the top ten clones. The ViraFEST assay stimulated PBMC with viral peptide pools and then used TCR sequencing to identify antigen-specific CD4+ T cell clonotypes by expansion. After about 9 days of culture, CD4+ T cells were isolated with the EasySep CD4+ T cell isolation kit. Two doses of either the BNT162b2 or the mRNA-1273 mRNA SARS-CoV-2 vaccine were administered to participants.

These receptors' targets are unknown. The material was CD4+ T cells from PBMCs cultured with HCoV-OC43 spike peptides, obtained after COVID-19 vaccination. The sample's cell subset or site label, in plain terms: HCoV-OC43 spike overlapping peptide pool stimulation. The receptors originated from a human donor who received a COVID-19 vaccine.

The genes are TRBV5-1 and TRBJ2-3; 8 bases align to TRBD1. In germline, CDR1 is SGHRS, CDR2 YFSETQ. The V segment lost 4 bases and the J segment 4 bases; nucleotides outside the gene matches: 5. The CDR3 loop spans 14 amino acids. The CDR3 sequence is CASSPGQGADTQYF. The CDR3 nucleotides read TGCGCCAGCAGCCCCGGACAGGGTGCAGATACGCAGTATTTT.

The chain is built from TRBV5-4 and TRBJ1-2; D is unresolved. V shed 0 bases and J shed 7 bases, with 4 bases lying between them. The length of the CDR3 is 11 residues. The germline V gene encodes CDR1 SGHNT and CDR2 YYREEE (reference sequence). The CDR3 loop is CASSLGAGYTF. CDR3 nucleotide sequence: TGTGCCAGCAGCTTGGGGGCTGGCTACACCTTC.

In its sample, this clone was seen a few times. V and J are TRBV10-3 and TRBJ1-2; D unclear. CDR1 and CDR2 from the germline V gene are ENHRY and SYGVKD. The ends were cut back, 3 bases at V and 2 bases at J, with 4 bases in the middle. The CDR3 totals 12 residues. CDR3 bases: TGTGCCATCAGTGACGGCAACTATGGCTACACCTTC. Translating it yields CAISDGNYGYTF.

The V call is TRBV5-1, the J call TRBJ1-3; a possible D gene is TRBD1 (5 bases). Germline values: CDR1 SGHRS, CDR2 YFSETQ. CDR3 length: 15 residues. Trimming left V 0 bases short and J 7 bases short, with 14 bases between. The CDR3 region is CASSLAVAGGNTIYF. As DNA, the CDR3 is TGCGCCAGCAGCTTGGCAGTTGCCGGGGGGAACACCATATATTTT.

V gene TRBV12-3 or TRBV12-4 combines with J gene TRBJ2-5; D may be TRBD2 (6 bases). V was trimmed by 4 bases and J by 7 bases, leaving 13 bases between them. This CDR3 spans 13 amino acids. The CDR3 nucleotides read TGTGCCAGCAGTTCTCCCCCCGGGGGGACCCAGTACTTC. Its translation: CASSSPPGGTQYF.

CDR3 bases: TGTGCCAGCAGTGAGGGACAGGGACTCTACAATGAGCAGTTCTTC. Encoded protein: CASSEGQGLYNEQFF. This rearrangement joins TRBV6-1 to TRBJ2-1; 9 bases fit TRBD1. V was pared by 3 bases and J by 3 bases, with 3 bases of the junction left unmatched. There are 15 residues in the CDR3. The germline V gene encodes CDR1 MNHNS and CDR2 SASEGT.

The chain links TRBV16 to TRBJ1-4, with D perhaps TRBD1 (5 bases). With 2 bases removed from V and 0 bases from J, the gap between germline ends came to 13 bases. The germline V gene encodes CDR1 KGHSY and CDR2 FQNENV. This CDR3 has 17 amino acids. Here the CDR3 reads CASSQTGLYATNEKLFF. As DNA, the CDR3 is TGTGCCAGCAGCCAAACGGGACTGTATGCAACTAATGAAAAACTGTTTTTT.

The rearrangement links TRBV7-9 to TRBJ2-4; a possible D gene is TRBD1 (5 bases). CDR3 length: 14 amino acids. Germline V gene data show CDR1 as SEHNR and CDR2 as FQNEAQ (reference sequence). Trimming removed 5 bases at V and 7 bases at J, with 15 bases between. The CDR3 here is CASSPTAASNIQYF. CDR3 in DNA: TGTGCCAGCAGCCCGACAGCCGCATCGAACATTCAGTACTTC.

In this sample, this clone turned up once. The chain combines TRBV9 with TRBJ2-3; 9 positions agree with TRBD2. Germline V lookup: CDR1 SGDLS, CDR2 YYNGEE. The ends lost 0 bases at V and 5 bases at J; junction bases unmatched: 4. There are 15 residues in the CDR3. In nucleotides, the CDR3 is TGTGCCAGCAGCGTAGCTGCGGGAGGGCGAGATACGCAGTATTTT. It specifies CASSVAAGGRDTQYF. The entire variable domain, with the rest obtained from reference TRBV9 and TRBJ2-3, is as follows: DSGVTQTPKHLITATGQRVTLRCSPRSGDLSVYWYQQSLDQGLQFLIQYYNGEERAKGNILERFSAQQFPDLHSELNLSSLELGDSALYFCASSVAAGGRDTQYFGPGTRLTVL.

CDR3 coding DNA: TGTGCCAGGGGAGGATTGCGGAGTACGAACACTGAAGCTTTCTTT. This translates into CARGGLRSTNTEAFF. V usage is TRBV30 and J usage is TRBJ1-1; TRBD1 is a possible D gene (5 bases). CDR3 length: 15 amino acids. The germline V gene has CDR1 GTSNPN and CDR2 SVGIG (reference sequence). V was shortened by 8 bases and J by 1 base, with 20 bases between the two germline ends.

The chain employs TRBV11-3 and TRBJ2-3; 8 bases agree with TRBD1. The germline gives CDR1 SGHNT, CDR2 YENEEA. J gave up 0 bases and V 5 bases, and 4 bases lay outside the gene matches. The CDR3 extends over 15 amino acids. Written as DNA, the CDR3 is TGTGCCAGCAGCCAGGGGGCTGCTAGCACAGATACGCAGTATTTT. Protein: CASSQGAASTDTQYF.

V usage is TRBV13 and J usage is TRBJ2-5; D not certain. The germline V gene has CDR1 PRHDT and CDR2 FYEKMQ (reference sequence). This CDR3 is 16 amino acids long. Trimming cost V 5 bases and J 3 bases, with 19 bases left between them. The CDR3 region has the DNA TGTGCCAGCAGCGAAAAAGTCGTTCTACCAAAAGAGACCCAGTACTTC. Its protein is CASSEKVVLPKETQYF.

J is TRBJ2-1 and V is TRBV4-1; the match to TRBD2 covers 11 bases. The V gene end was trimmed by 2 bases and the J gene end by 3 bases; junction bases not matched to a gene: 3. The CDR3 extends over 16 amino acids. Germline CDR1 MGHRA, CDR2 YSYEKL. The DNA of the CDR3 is TGCGCCAGCAGCCAATCCGGGACTAGCGGCTACAATGAGCAGTTCTTC. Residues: CASSQSGTSGYNEQFF.

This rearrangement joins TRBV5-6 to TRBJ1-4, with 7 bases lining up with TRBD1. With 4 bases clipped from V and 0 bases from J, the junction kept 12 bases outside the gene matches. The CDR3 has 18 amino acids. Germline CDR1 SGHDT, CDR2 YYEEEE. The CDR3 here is CASSLLHQGGATNEKLFF. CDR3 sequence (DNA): TGTGCCAGCAGCCTACTACATCAGGGGGGAGCAACTAATGAAAAACTGTTTTTT.

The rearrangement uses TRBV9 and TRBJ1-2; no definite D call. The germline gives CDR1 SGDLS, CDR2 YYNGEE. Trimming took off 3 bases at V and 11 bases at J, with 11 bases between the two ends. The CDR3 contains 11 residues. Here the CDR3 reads CASSAPGPYTF. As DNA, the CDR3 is TGTGCCAGCAGCGCTCCCGGCCCTTACACCTTC.

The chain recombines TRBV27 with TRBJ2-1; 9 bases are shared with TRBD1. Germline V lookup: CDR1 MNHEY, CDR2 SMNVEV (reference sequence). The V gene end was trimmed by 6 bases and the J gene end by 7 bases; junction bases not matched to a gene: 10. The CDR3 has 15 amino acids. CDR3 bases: TGTGCCAGCAGAGATGCCGGGACAGGGTCTAATGAGCAGTTCTTC. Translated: CASRDAGTGSNEQFF.

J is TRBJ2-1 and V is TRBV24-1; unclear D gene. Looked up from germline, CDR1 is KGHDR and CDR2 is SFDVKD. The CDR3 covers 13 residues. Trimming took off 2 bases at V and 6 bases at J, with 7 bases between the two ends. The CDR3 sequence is CATSDSGRNEQFF. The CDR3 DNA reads TGTGCCACCAGTGATTCTGGCCGCAATGAGCAGTTCTTC.

In nucleotides, the CDR3 is TGTGCCTGGGACCGGGCCCATAGCAATCAGCCCCAGCATTTT. Its protein is CAWDRAHSNQPQHF. This chain uses TRBV30 with TRBJ1-5; D not resolved. The length of the CDR3 is 14 residues. The V gene lost 5 bases and the J gene lost 0 bases, with 11 bases spanning the gap. Germline loops: CDR1 GTSNPN, CDR2 SVGIG (reference sequence).

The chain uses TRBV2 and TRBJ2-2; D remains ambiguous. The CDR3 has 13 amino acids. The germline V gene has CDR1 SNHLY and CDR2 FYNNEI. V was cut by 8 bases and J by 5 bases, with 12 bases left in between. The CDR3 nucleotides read TGTGCCAGCTCCAGACTGGAAACCGGGGAGCTGTTTTTT. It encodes CASSRLETGELFF.

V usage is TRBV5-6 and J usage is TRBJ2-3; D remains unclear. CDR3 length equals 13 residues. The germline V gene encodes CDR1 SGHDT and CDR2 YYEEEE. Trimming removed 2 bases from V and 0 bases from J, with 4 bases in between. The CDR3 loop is CASSFWSTDTQYF. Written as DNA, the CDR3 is TGTGCCAGCAGCTTTTGGAGCACAGATACGCAGTATTTT.

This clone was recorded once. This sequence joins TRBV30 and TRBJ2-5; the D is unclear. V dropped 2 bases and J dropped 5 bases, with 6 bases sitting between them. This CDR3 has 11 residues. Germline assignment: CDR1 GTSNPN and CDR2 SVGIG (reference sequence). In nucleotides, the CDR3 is TGTGCCTGGAGTCTGGATGAGACCCAGTACTTC. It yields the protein CAWSLDETQYF.

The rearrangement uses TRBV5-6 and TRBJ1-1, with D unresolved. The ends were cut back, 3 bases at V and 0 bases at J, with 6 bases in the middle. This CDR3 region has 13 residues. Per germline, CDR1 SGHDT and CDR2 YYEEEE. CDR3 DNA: TGTGCCAGCAGCTCCGTTCTGAACACTGAAGCTTTCTTT. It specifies CASSSVLNTEAFF.

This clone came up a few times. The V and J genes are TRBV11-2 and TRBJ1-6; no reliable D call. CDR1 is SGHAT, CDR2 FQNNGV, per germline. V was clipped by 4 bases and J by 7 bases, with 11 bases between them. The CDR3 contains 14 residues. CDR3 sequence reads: CASSSDRRNSPLHF. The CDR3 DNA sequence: TGTGCCAGCAGCTCCGATCGCAGAAATTCACCCCTCCACTTT.

DNA for the CDR3: TGTGCCAGCAGTGAAGGGTCGAACACTGAAGCTTTCTTT. Encoded protein: CASSEGSNTEAFF. The chain combines TRBV2 with TRBJ1-1; D not resolved. There are 13 residues in the CDR3. Germline assignment: CDR1 SNHLY and CDR2 FYNNEI. Trimming shortened V by 1 base and J by 1 base, and 4 bases separated the two germline ends.

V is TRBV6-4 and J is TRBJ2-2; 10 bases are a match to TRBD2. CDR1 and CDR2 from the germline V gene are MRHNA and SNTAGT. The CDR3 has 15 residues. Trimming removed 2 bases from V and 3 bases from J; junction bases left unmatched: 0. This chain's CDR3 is CASSDGLADTGELFF. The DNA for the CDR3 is TGTGCCAGCAGTGACGGACTAGCGGACACCGGGGAGCTGTTTTTT.

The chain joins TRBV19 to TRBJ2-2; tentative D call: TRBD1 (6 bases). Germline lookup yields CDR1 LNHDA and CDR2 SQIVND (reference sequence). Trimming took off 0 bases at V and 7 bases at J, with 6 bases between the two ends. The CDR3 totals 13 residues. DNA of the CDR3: TGTGCCAGTAGTATAGAGGGACACGGGGAGCTGTTTTTT. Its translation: CASSIEGHGELFF.

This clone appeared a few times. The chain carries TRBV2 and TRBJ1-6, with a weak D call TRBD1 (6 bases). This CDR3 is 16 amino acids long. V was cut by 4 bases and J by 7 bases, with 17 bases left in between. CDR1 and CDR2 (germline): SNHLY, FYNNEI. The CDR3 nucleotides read TGTGCCAGCAGTGGATTCAGGGGCGCGGCCAATTCACCCCTCCACTTT. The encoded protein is CASSGFRGAANSPLHF.